A single sample gave rise to the 5 T cell receptor beta chains below, sequenced in a study of cytotoxic CD8 clonotypes in ibrutinib-treated CLL. Only in-frame clones appear in the TCRdb table, and some are missing; sequencing was by immunoSEQ multiplex PCR. In the table there are around 310,000 clones, roughly 85% of which are singletons. Sequenced material: PBMCs, taken before ibrutinib treatment. All receptors derive from a human donor with chronic lymphocytic leukemia.

This chain links TRBV7-8 with TRBJ1-1; TRBD1 aligns across 8 bases. Losses at the gene ends were 5 bases for V and 1 base for J; bases not matched to a gene: 6. The CDR3 loop spans 15 amino acids. Germline V gene data show CDR1 as SGHVS and CDR2 as FQNEAQ. The CDR3 DNA is TGTGCCAGCAGCGGCAGGGGGCGGGGGAACACTGAAGCTTTCTTT. Residues: CASSGRGRGNTEAFF.

The chain employs TRBV15 and TRBJ2-7; D is uncertain. V lost 6 bases to trimming and J lost 0 bases, with 12 bases between them. The CDR3 consists of 14 residues. CDR1 LNHNV and CDR2 YYDKDF come from the germline V gene (reference sequence). The CDR3 loop reads CATSNKYVSYEQYF. The DNA for the CDR3 is TGTGCCACCAGTAACAAGTACGTCTCCTACGAGCAGTACTTC.

The rearrangement uses TRBV25-1 and TRBJ2-5, with TRBD1 as a possible D gene (6 bases). This CDR3 has 15 residues. The V end was cut by 3 bases, the J end by 1 base, with 12 bases between. The germline V gene has CDR1 MGHDK and CDR2 SYGVNS. The CDR3 reads CASSDWLGGQETQYF. The CDR3 DNA is TGTGCCAGCAGTGATTGGCTAGGGGGCCAAGAGACCCAGTACTTC.

This chain uses TRBV15 with TRBJ2-3, with 10 bases that match TRBD2. The CDR3 totals 16 residues. Germline V gene data show CDR1 as LNHNV and CDR2 as YYDKDF (reference sequence). V was pared by 1 base and J by 5 bases, with 6 bases of the junction left unmatched. CDR3 sequence reads: CATSRGPLAGEDTQYF. CDR3 nucleotides: TGTGCCACCAGCAGAGGCCCCCTAGCGGGAGAAGATACGCAGTATTTT.

This chain uses TRBV14 with TRBJ2-1, with 12 positions matching TRBD2. V trimming: 4 bases; J trimming: 3 bases; junction bases outside the gene matches: 13. CDR3 size: 19 residues. Germline CDR1 is SGHDN and CDR2 is FVKESK. The CDR3 protein is CASSPQWLAGGPNYNEQFF. The CDR3 DNA reads as TGTGCCAGCAGCCCTCAATGGCTAGCGGGAGGGCCGAACTACAATGAGCAGTTCTTC.